The clone carrying this T cell receptor (beta chain) came up once. The sample comes from a study of blood T cell repertoires in COVID-19. On the study more broadly: The analysed material was cDNA or gDNA that came from T cells, B-cell-depleted T cells, or PBMCs.

The CDR3 runs 14 residues. The V and J ends lost 4 bases and 0 bases respectively, with 10 bases between them. Per the germline V gene, CDR1 is SEHNR and CDR2 is FQNEAQ (reference sequence). Assay: immunoSEQ multiplex PCR; the TCRdb copy retains only in-frame clones and omits some. Of about 49,000 clones listed, 70% to 90% were seen once; the top ten hold 5%. Material: peripheral blood. The chain couples TRBV7-9 to TRBJ2-7, with D possibly matching TRBD2 (6 bases). The receptor comes from a man aged 35-49 years with active COVID-19. This chain's CDR3 is CASSSPGSSYEQYF. DNA of the CDR3: TGTGCCAGCAGCTCGCCCGGGAGCTCCTACGAGCAGTACTTC.